A single sample gave rise to the 3 T cell receptor beta chains below, sequenced in a study of T cell responses to AZD1222 COVID-19 vaccine. Sequenced by immunoSEQ multiplex PCR; TCRdb stores in-frame clones only, minus some. Found here are about 120,000 clones, 80% to 95% of them singletons; the top ten hold just over 4%. The sequencing here drew on peripheral blood, taken 28 days after the second dose of the MenACWY control vaccine. These TCRs come from an adult who received the MenACWY meningococcal vaccine as a control.

This chain uses TRBV2 with TRBJ2-3; D unclear. CDR3 length: 15 residues. Germline CDR1 is SNHLY and CDR2 is FYNNEI. V was shortened by 4 bases and J by 0 bases, with 11 bases between the two germline ends. The CDR3 protein is CASSVTTSSTDTQYF. The CDR3 DNA reads TGTGCCAGCAGTGTAACGACGTCGAGCACAGATACGCAGTATTTT.

The sample holds a few counts of this clone. The chain carries TRBV4-2 and TRBJ2-5, with 8 bases matching TRBD2. The CDR3 covers 16 residues. Per the germline V gene, CDR1 is LGHNA and CDR2 is YNFKEQ. V was pared by 0 bases and J by 4 bases, with 7 bases of the junction left unmatched. CDR3 residues: CASSQEWRGVRETQYF. CDR3 bases: TGTGCCAGCAGCCAAGAATGGCGGGGGGTCCGAGAGACCCAGTACTTC.

The rearrangement links TRBV19 to TRBJ2-7, with D possibly matching TRBD1 (6 bases). The CDR3 is 14 residues long. With 6 bases removed from V and 2 bases from J, the gap between germline ends came to 14 bases. Germline V gene lookup returns CDR1 LNHDA and CDR2 SQIVND (reference sequence). CDR3 coding DNA: TGTGCCAGTAGCCAACAGGGTGGAACCTACGAGCAGTACTTC. As protein: CASSQQGGTYEQYF. Complete variable domain (other parts from reference TRBV19 and TRBJ2-7): DGGITQSPKYLFRKEGQNVTLSCEQNLNHDAMYWYRQDPGQGLRLIYYSQIVNDFQKGDIAEGYSVSREKKESFPLTVTSAQKNPTAFYLCASSQQGGTYEQYFGPGTRLTVT.